A single T cell receptor beta chain is shown here with its context. The target antigen is unknown. It was by quantitative 5'-RACE with molecular barcodes that TCR beta libraries were made. TCRdb itself ran the 5' RACE reads through MiXCR, one entry per CDR3 protein. The profile shows some 340,000 distinct CDR3 sequences, over 12% of them singletons. Trimming stripped 0 bases from V and 10 bases from J, with 9 bases between. CDR3 length equals 12 residues. Germline V CDR1 and CDR2: SEHNR, FQNEAQ (reference sequence). The data originate from a study of CD8 T cells in ankylosing spondylitis. Findings and caveats of the study: Enrichment of disease-linked clones was reportedly significant in matched ankylosing spondylitis synovial fluid. Ankylosing spondylitis blood appeared to carry a characteristic TCR beta motif of several highly homologous variants. Reactive arthritis synovial fluid and blood were previously reported to contain some motif variants.

This TCR was sampled from a male donor with ankylosing spondylitis or in good health (not recorded which). The sample taken for sequencing was blood, either unsorted or a sorted T cell fraction (not recorded which). The V gene is TRBV7-9, the J gene TRBJ1-1; the D gene is possibly TRBD1 (6 bases). The CDR3 sequence: CASSLALTGAFF. Here the CDR3 DNA reads TGTGCCAGCAGCTTAGCGCTGACAGGAGCTTTCTTT.